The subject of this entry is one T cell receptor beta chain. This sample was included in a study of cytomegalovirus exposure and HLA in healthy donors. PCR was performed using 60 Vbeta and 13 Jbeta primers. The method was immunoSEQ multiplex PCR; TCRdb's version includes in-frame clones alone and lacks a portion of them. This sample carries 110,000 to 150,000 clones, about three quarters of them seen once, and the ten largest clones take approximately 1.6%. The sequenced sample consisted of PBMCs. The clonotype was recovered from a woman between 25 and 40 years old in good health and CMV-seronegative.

CDR3 amino acids: CASSQQTSGGLPDTQYF. Written as DNA, the CDR3 is TGTGCCAGCAGCCAACAGACTAGCGGGGGCCTTCCAGATACGCAGTATTTT. The genes are TRBV4-2 and TRBJ2-3; TRBD2 matches at 12 bases. The CDR3 length is 17 residues. After removal of 2 bases from V and 4 bases from J, the junction contained 7 bases not matched to a gene. Germline CDR1 reads LGHNA; CDR2 reads YNFKEQ.